Reported below is one T cell receptor beta chain. Its matching antigen is unknown. Time point indicated: baseline pretreatment blood. The treatment is: 15 Gy SBRT to primary tumor, nephrectomy 4 weeks later. Blood was sampled at baseline, 2 weeks and 4 weeks after SBRT. Sequenced by immunoSEQ multiplex PCR; TCRdb stores in-frame clones only, minus some. Of 95,000 to 150,000 clones listed, approximately 78% are singletons. V lost 1 base to trimming and J lost 8 bases; unmatched junction nucleotides: 12. The CDR3 sequence is 16 residues long. Germline CDR1 is MGHDK and CDR2 is SYGVNS. This sample is drawn from a study of radiation and T cells in renal cell carcinoma. Study overall: Nephrectomy followed 15 Gy stereotactic body radiation by 4 weeks.

Study-wide results and limits: From baseline, blood top tumor clonotypes peaked at 2 weeks post-radiation. Without pretreatment biopsies, baseline tumor clonotype presence was undetermined.

The V and J genes are TRBV25-1 and TRBJ1-2; TRBD1 aligns across 8 bases. The receptor's source is a woman in her fifties or sixties with renal cell carcinoma. Sequenced material: blood, taken from a patient whose treatment included radiotherapy and nephrectomy. The CDR3, as DNA: TGTGCCAGCAGTGAATTGTGGCGCCAGGGGGCGGGCGGCTACACCTTC. The encoded protein is CASSELWRQGAGGYTF.